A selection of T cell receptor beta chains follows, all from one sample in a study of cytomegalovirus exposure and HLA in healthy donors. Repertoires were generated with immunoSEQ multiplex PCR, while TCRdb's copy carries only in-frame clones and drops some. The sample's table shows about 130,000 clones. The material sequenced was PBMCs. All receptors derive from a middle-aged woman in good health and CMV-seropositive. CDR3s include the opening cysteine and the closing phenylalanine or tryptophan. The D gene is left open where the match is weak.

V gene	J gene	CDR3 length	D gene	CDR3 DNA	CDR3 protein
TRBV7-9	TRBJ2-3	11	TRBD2	TGTGCCAGCAATCAGCGGGGGACGCAGTATTTT	CASNQRGTQYF
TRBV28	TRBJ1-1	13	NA	TGTGCCAGCAGTCCGTCCTCCCCGTTCCTGGCTTTCTTT	CASSPSSPFLAFF
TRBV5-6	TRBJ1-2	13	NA	TGTGCCAGCAGCTTGGGCAGGGTCGATGGCTACACCTTC	CASSLGRVDGYTF
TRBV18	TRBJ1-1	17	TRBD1	TGTGCCAGCTCACCCGTGGGACAGGGGAGCGTGGACACTGAAGCTTTCTTT	CASSPVGQGSVDTEAFF
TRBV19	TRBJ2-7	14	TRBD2	TGTGCCAGTAGTAGGACTAGCGGGGGCTACGAGCAGTACTTC	CASSRTSGGYEQYF
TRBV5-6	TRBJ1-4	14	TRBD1	TGTGCCAGCAGCCCGACAGGGCGGAATGAAAAACTGTTTTTT	CASSPTGRNEKLFF
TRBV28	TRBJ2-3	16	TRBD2	TGTGCCAGCAGTTCAATAGCGGGAGACGGCACAGATACGCAGTATTTT	CASSSIAGDGTDTQYF
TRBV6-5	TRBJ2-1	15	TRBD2	TGTGCCAGCAGGCCAATAGCGGGGCCTTACAATGAGCAGTTCTTC	CASRPIAGPYNEQFF
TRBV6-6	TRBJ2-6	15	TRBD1	TGTGCCAGCAGTGACAGGGGGCTTGGGGCCAACGTCCTGACTTTC	CASSDRGLGANVLTF
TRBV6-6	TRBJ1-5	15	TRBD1	TGTGCCAGCAGTTACTGGGGACAGGGCGATCAGCCCCAGCATTTT	CASSYWGQGDQPQHF
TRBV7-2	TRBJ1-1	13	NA	TGTGCCAGCAGCTTTCACAGGGTGGAGGTAGCTTTCTTT	CASSFHRVEVAFF
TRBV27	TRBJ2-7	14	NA	TGTGCCAGCAGTTTAGGGAGGAATAGCTACGAGCAGTACTTC	CASSLGRNSYEQYF
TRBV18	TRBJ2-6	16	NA	TGTGCCAGCTCACCACTGGGGCGCTCTGGGGCCAACGTCCTGACTTTC	CASSPLGRSGANVLTF
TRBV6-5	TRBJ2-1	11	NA	TGTGCCAGCAGTCGGCTAGGTGAGCAGTTCTTC	CASSRLGEQFF
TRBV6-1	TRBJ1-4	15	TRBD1	TGTGCCAGCAGGCTAGGGACAGTCTTAAATGAAAAATTGTTTTTT	CASRLGTVLNEKLFF
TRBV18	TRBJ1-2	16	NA	TGTGCCAGCTCACCGCCTATCCAGGCCAGGCCCTATGGCTACACCTTC	CASSPPIQARPYGYTF
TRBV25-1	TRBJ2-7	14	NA	TGTGCCAGCAGCCCAGGGGGGTGGGGATACGAGCAGTACTTC	CASSPGGWGYEQYF
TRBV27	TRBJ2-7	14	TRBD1	TGTGCCAGCAGAACGGGACAGGGAAGCTACGAGCAGTACTTC	CASRTGQGSYEQYF
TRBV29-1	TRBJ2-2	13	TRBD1	TGCAGCGGGCAAACAGGGGGGAACGGGGAGCTGTTTTTT	CSGQTGGNGELFF
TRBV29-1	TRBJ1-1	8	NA	TGCAGCGTTCCGGAAGCTTTCTTT	CSVPEAFF
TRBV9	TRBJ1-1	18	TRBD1	TGTGCCAGCAGCGCAGGACAGGGCAAACGGGTTAGGAACACTGAAGCTTTCTTT	CASSAGQGKRVRNTEAFF
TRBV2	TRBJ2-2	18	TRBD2	TGTGCCAGCACCCGACTAGCGGGAGGGCCTAGGGAAACCGGGGAGCTGTTTTTT	CASTRLAGGPRETGELFF
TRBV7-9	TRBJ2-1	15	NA	TGTGCCAGCAGCCGCTATCGACTAGACTACAATGAGCAGTTCTTC	CASSRYRLDYNEQFF
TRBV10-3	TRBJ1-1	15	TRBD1	TGTGCCATCAGTCCCAGGACAGGGTCGAACACTGAAGCTTTCTTT	CAISPRTGSNTEAFF
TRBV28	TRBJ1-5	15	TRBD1	TGTGCCAGCAGTTGGGACAGATATAGCAATCAGCCCCAGCATTTT	CASSWDRYSNQPQHF
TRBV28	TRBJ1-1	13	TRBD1	TGTGCCAGCAGATACGGACGGACAGGGGAAGCTTTCTTT	CASRYGRTGEAFF
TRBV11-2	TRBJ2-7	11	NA	TGTGCCAGCAGCCGCTACGGCGAGCAGTACTTC	CASSRYGEQYF
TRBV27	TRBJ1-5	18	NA	TGTGCCAGCAGTCAACAACACTTATGGGGGCTGGGCAATCAGCCCCAGCATTTT	CASSQQHLWGLGNQPQHF
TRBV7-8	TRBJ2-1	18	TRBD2	TGTGCCAGCAGCTTAAGGTTTCCTAGCGGGGTCCCCTACAATGAGCAGTTCTTC	CASSLRFPSGVPYNEQFF
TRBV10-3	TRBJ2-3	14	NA	TGTGCCATCAGCAGGGGGGCGGACACAGATACGCAGTATTTT	CAISRGADTDTQYF
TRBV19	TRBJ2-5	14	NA	TGTGCCAGTAGTATCGGACAGCCCCAAGAGACCCAGTACTTC	CASSIGQPQETQYF
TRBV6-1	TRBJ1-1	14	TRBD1	TGTGCCAGCCGACAGGGACGGATGAACACTGAAGCTTTCTTT	CASRQGRMNTEAFF
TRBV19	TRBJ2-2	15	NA	TGTGCCAGTAGTCATCGGTCAGGGAACACCGGGGAGCTGTTTTTT	CASSHRSGNTGELFF
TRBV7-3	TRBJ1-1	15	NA	TGTGCCAGCAGCCCCGACAGGACCACTACGTCTGAAGCTTTCTTT	CASSPDRTTTSEAFF
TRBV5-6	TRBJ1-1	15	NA	TGTGCCAGCAGCTTTTTGAAGTACGGGTTGACTGAAGCTTTCTTT	CASSFLKYGLTEAFF
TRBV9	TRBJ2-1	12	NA	TGTGCCAGCAGCGGAGGGCACAATGGGCAGTTCTTC	CASSGGHNGQFF
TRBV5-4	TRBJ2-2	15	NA	TGTGCCAGCAGCTTGGACTATCGCGCGGCCGGGGAGCTGTTTTTT	CASSLDYRAAGELFF
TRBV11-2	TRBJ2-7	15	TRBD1	TGTGCCAGCAGCTTAGTTGGGGACAGCCACTACGAGCAGTACTTC	CASSLVGDSHYEQYF
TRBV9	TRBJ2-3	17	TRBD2	TGTGCCAGCAGCGTAGGAGGAGGGAGGGCCCCCACAGATACGCAGTATTTT	CASSVGGGRAPTDTQYF
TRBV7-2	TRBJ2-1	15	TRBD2	TGTGCCAGCAGTTTAAGCGGGACGGCCTACAATGAGCAGTTCTTC	CASSLSGTAYNEQFF
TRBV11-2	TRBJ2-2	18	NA	TGTGCCAGCAGCTTTTTAAGCCTAGGAAGTTCGAACACCGGGGAGCTGTTTTTT	CASSFLSLGSSNTGELFF
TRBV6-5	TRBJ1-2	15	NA	TGTGCCAGCAGTTCTTCTCGAGGAGGGATCTATGGCTACACCTTC	CASSSSRGGIYGYTF
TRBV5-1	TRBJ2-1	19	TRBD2	TGCGCCAGCAGCTCACCACTAGCGGGAGGCCTTAACCACTACAATGAGCAGTTCTTC	CASSSPLAGGLNHYNEQFF
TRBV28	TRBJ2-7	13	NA	TGTGCCAGCAGTTTACCAGGATCCTACGAGCAGTACTTC	CASSLPGSYEQYF
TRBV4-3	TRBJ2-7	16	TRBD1	TGCGCCAGCAGCCAGACCCCGGGACAGGGTCCCTACGAGCAGTACTTC	CASSQTPGQGPYEQYF
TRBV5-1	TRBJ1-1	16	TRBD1	TGCGCCAGCAGCCTGGGGACAGGGATATATGACACTGAAGCTTTCTTT	CASSLGTGIYDTEAFF
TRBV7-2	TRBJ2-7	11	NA	TGTGCCAGCTTTTGGGGCTCCGAGCAGTACTTC	CASFWGSEQYF
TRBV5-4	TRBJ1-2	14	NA	TGTGCCAGCAGCTTGGAGCGGGGGGCACCTGGCTACACCTTC	CASSLERGAPGYTF